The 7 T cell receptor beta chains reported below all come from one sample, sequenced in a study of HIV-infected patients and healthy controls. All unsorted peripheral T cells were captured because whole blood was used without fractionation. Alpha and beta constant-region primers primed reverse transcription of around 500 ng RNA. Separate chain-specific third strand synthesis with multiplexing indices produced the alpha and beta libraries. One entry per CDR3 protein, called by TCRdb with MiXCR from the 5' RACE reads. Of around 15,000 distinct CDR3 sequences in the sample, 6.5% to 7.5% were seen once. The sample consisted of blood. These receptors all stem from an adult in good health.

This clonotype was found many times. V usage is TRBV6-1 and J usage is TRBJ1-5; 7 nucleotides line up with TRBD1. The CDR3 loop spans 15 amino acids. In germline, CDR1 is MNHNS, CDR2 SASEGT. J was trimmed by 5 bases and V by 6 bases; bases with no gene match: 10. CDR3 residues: CASSGRGQSYQPQHF. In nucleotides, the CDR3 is TGTGCCAGCAGCGGGCGGGGACAGTCCTATCAGCCCCAGCATTTT.

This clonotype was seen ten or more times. The CDR3 reads CASRGGRGGFMNTEAFF. The CDR3 DNA reads TGTGCCAGCCGAGGTGGCAGGGGGGGATTTATGAACACTGAAGCTTTCTTT. The chain is built from TRBV19 and TRBJ1-1, with 7 bases matching TRBD1. The CDR3 has 17 residues. V was pared by 9 bases and J by 0 bases, with 16 bases of the junction left unmatched. Germline lookup yields CDR1 LNHDA and CDR2 SQIVND (reference sequence).

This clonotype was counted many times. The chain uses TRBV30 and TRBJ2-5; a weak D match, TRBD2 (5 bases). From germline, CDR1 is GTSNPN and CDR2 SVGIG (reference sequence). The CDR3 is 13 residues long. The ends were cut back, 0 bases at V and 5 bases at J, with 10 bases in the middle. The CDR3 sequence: CAWSVEASETQYF. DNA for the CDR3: TGTGCCTGGAGTGTGGAGGCTTCGGAGACCCAGTACTTC. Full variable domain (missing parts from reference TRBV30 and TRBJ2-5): SQTIHQWPATLVQPVGSPLSLECTVEGTSNPNLYWYRQAAGRGLQLLFYSVGIGQISSEVPQNLSASRPQDRQFILSSKKLLLSDSGFYLCAWSVEASETQYFGPGTRLLVL.

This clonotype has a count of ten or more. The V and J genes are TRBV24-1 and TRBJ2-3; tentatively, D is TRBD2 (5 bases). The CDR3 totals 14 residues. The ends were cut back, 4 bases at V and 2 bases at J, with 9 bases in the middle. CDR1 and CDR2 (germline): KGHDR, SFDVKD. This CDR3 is CATSENRDTDTQYF. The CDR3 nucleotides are TGTGCCACCAGTGAAAACCGGGACACAGATACGCAGTATTTT.

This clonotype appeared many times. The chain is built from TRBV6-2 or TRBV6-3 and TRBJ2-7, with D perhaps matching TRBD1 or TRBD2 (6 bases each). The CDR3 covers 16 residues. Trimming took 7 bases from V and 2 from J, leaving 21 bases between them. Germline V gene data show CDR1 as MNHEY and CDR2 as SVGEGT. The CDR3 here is CASTLPGARETYEQYF. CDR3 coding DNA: TGTGCCAGCACCTTACCGGGGGCGCGGGAAACCTACGAGCAGTACTTC.

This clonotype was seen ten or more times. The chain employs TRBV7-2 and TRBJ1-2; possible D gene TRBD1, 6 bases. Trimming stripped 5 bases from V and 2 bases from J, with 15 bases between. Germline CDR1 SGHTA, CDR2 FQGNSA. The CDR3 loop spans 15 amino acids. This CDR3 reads CASSVQSTGNYGYTF. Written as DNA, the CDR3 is TGTGCCAGCAGCGTACAAAGTACAGGGAACTATGGCTACACCTTC.

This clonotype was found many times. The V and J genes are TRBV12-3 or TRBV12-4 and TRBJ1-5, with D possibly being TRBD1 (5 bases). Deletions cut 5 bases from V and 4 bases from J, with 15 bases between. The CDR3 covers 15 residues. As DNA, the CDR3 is TGTGCCAGCAGTGCCGGGACTTTGGGTAATCAGCCCCAGCATTTT. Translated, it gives CASSAGTLGNQPQHF.